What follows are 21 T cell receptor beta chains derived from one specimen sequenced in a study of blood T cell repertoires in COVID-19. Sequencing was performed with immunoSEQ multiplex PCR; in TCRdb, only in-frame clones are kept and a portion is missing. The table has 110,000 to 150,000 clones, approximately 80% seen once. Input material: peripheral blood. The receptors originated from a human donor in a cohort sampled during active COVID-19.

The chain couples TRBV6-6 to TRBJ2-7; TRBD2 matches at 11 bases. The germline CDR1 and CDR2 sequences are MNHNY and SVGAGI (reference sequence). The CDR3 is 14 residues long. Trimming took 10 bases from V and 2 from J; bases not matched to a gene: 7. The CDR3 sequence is CATVQTSGTYEQYF. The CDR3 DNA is TGTGCCACCGTTCAGACTAGCGGGACCTACGAGCAGTACTTC.

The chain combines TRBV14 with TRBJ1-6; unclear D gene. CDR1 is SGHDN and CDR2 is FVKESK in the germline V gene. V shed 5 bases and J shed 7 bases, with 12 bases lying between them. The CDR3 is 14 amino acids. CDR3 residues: CASSDQTGNSPLHF. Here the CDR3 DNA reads TGTGCCAGCAGCGACCAGACTGGGAATTCACCCCTCCACTTT.

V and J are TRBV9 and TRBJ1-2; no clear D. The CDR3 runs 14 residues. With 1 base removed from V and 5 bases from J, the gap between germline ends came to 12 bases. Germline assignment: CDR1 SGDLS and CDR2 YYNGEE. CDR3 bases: TGTGCCAGCAGCGTAACTACGGGCGGGTATGGCTACACCTTC. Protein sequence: CASSVTTGGYGYTF.

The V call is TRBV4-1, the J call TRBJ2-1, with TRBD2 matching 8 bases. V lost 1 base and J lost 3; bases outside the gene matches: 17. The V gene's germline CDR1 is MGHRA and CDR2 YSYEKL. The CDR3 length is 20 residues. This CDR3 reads CASSQGVIATGTRGYNEQFF. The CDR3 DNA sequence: TGCGCCAGCAGCCAAGGTGTTATCGCGACCGGGACTAGGGGCTACAATGAGCAGTTCTTC.

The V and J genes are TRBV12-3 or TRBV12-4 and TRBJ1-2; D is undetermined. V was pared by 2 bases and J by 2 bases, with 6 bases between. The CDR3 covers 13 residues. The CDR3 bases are TGTGCCAGCAGTTTACGCGGAAACTATGGCTACACCTTC. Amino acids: CASSLRGNYGYTF.

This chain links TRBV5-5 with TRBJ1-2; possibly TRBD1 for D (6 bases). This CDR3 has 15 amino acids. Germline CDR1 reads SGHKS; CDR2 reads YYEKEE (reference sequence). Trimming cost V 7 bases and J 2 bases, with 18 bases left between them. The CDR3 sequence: CASAPGGAQNYGYTF. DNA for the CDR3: TGTGCCAGCGCCCCGGGGGGGGCGCAAAACTATGGCTACACCTTC.

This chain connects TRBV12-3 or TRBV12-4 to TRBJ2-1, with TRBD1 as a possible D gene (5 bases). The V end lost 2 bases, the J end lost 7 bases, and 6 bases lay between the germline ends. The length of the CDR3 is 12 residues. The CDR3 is CASSLWTNEQFF. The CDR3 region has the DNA TGTGCCAGCAGTTTATGGACAAATGAGCAGTTCTTC.

The CDR3 is CASSLGTGYNQPQHF. Written as DNA, the CDR3 is TGTGCCAGCAGCTTGGGGACAGGGTACAATCAGCCCCAGCATTTT. The chain joins TRBV7-9 to TRBJ1-5; 9 positions match TRBD1. The CDR3 sequence is 15 residues long. Looked up from germline, CDR1 is SEHNR and CDR2 is FQNEAQ (reference sequence). After removal of 3 bases from V and 3 bases from J, the junction contained 3 bases not matched to a gene. The full variable domain, rest sourced from reference TRBV7-9 and TRBJ1-5, is DTGVSQNPRHKITKRGQNVTFRCDPISEHNRLYWYRQTLGQGPEFLTYFQNEAQLEKSRLLSDRFSAERPKGSFSTLEIQRTEQGDSAMYLCASSLGTGYNQPQHFGDGTRLSIL.

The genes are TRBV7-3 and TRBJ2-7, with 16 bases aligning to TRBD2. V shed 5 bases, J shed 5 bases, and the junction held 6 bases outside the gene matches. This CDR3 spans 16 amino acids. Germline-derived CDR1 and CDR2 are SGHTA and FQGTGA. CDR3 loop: CASSPGLAGGVNEQYF. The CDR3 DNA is TGTGCCAGCAGCCCGGGACTAGCGGGAGGGGTCAACGAGCAGTACTTC.

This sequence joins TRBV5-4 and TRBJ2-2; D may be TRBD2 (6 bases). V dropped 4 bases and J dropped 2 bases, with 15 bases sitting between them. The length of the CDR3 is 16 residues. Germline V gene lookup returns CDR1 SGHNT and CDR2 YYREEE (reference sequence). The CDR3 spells CASSDTGTYNTGELFF. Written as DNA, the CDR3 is TGTGCCAGCAGCGACACCGGGACTTACAACACCGGGGAGCTGTTTTTT.

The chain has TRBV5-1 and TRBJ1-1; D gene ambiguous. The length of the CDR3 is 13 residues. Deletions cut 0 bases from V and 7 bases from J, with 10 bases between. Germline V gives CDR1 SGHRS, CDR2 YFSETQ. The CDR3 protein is CASSLATANEAFF. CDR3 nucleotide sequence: TGCGCCAGCAGCTTGGCCACAGCTAATGAAGCTTTCTTT.

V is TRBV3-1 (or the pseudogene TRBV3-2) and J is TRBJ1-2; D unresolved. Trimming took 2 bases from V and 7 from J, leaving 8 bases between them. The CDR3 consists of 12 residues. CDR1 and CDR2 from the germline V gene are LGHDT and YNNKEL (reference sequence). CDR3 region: CASSQTVSGYTF. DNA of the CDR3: TGTGCCAGCAGCCAAACAGTCAGTGGCTACACCTTC.

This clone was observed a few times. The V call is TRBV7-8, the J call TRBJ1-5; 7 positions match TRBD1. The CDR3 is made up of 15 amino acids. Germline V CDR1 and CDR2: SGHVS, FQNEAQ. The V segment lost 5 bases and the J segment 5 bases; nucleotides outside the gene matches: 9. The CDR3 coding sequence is TGTGCCAGCAGCACTTCGACAGGGTCATATCAGCCCCAGCATTTT. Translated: CASSTSTGSYQPQHF.

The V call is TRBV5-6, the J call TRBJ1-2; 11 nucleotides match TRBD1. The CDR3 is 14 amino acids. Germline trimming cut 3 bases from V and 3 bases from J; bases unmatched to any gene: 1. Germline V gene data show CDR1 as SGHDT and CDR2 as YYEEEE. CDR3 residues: CASSWDRGYYGYTF. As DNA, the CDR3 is TGTGCCAGCAGCTGGGACAGGGGGTACTATGGCTACACCTTC.

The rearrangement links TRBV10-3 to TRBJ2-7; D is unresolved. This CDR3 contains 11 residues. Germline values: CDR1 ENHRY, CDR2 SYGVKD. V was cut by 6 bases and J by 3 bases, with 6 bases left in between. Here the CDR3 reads CAIRRSYEQYF. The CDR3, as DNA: TGTGCCATCAGGCGGAGCTACGAGCAGTACTTC.

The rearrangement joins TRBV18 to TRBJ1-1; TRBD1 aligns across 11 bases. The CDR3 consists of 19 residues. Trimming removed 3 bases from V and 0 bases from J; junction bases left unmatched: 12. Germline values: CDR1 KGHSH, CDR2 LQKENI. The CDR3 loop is CASSPRGTGTGGLNTEAFF. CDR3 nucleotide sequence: TGTGCCAGCTCACCCCGGGGCACCGGGACAGGGGGGCTGAACACTGAAGCTTTCTTT.

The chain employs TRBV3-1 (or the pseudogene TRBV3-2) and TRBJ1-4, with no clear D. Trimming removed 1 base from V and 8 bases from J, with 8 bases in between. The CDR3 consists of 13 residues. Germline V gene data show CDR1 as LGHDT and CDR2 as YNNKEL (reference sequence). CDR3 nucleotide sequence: TGTGCCAGCAGCCAAGGGGCGGGGGAAAAACTGTTTTTT. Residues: CASSQGAGEKLFF.

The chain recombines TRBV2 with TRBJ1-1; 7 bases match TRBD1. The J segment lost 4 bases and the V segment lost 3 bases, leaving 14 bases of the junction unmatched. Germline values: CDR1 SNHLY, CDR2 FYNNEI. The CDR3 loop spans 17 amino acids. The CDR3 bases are TGTGCCAGCAGTGAGAGGGAGACAGGGTCTGGGATCACTGAAGCTTTCTTT. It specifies CASSERETGSGITEAFF.

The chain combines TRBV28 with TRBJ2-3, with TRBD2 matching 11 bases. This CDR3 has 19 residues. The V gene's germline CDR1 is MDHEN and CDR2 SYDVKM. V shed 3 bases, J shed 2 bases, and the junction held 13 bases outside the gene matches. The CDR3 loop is CASSLPPYGTSGVTDTQYF. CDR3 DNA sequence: TGTGCCAGCAGTTTGCCCCCCTATGGGACTAGCGGAGTCACAGATACGCAGTATTTT.

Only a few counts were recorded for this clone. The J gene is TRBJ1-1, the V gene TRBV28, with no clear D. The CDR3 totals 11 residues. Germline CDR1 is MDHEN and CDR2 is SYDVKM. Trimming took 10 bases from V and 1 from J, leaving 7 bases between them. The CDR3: CATGGNTEAFF. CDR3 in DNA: TGTGCCACCGGAGGGAACACTGAAGCTTTCTTT.

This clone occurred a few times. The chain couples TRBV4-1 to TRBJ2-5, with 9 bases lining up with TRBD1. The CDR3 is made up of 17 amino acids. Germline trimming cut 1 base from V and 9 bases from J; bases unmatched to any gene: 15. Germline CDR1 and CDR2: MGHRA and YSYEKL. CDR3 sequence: CASSQVIRDRVPWAQYF. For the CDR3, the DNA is TGCGCCAGCAGCCAAGTGATCCGGGACAGGGTACCGTGGGCCCAGTACTTC.